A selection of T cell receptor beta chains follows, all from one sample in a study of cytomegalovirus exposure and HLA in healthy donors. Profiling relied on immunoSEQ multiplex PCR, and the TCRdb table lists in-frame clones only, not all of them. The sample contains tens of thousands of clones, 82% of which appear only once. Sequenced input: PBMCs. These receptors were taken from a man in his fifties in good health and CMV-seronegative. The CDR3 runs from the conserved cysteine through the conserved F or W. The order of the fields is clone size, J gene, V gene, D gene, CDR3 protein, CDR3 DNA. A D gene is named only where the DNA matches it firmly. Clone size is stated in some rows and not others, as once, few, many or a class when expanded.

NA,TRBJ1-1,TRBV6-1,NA,CASSAQDSRNTEAFF,TGTGCCAGCAGTGCGCAGGACTCGAGGAACACTGAAGCTTTCTTT
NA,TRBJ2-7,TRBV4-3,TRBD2,CASSQDWLAGDYEQYF,TGCGCCAGCAGCCAAGATTGGCTAGCGGGAGATTACGAGCAGTACTTC
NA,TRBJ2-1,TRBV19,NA,CASSLRQIPRGQFF,TGTGCCAGTAGTCTCCGGCAGATTCCAAGGGGGCAGTTCTTC
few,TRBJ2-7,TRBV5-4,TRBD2,CASSGGTSALYEQYF,TGTGCCAGCAGCGGTGGGACTAGCGCTTTATACGAGCAGTACTTC
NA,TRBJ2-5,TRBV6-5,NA,CASSYSGAGVTQYF,TGTGCCAGCAGTTACTCGGGCGCGGGTGTGACCCAGTACTTC
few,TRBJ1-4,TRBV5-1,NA,CASSLVVTAETNEKLFF,TGCGCCAGCAGCTTGGTGGTAACGGCGGAAACTAATGAAAAACTGTTTTTT
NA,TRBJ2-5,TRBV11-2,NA,CASSLMSGAGRTQYF,TGTGCCAGCAGCTTAATGTCCGGAGCCGGGAGGACCCAGTACTTC
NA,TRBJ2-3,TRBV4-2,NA,CASSQESGGLATDTQYF,TGTGCCAGCAGCCAAGAATCGGGGGGCCTTGCCACAGATACGCAGTATTTT
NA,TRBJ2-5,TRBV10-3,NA,CAISESGEETQYF,TGTGCCATCAGTGAATCAGGGGAAGAGACCCAGTACTTC
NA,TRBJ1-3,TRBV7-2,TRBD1,CASSPRTGNSGNTIYF,TGTGCCAGCAGCCCCCGGACAGGGAACTCTGGAAACACCATATATTTT
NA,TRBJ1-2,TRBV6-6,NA,CASSPGGAYGYTF,TGTGCCAGCAGCCCCGGAGGGGCCTATGGCTACACCTTC
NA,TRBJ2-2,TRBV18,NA,CATLRAQNTGELFF,TGTGCCACCCTGCGAGCGCAGAACACCGGGGAGCTGTTTTTT
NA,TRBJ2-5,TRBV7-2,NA,CASSLDVGAETQYF,TGTGCCAGCAGCTTAGATGTTGGGGCGGAGACCCAGTACTTC
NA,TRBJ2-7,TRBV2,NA,CASSDSPLSSYEQYF,TGTGCCAGCAGTGACTCCCCTCTTAGCTCCTACGAGCAGTACTTC
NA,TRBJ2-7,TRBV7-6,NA,CASSSVGVGLNEQYF,TGTGCCAGCAGCTCCGTTGGAGTGGGGCTAAACGAGCAGTACTTC
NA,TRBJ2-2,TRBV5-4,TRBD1,CASSSGTGGAGELFF,TGTGCCAGCAGCAGCGGGACAGGGGGCGCCGGGGAGCTGTTTTTT
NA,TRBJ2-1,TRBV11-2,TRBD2,CASSSGTSGRGAYNEQFF,TGTGCCAGCAGCTCCGGGACTAGCGGGAGGGGGGCCTACAATGAGCAGTTCTTC
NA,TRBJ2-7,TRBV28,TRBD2,CASSFPLAGVSYEQYF,TGTGCCAGCAGTTTTCCCCTAGCGGGAGTGAGCTACGAGCAGTACTTC
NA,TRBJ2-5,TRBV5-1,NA,CASSLGSAQETQYF,TGCGCCAGCAGCTTGGGTAGCGCCCAAGAGACCCAGTACTTC
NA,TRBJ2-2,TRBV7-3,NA,CASSSTTNTGELFF,TGTGCCAGCAGCTCTACTACGAACACCGGGGAGCTGTTTTTT
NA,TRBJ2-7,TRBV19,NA,CASSIKGPGTDGGREQYF,TGTGCCAGTAGTATAAAAGGGCCCGGGACAGACGGGGGTCGCGAGCAGTACTTC
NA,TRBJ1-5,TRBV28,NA,CASSIDSNQPQHF,TGTGCCAGCAGTATAGATAGCAATCAGCCCCAGCATTTT
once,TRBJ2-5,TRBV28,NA,CASSFVLLQETQYF,TGTGCCAGCAGTTTTGTCCTACTTCAAGAGACCCAGTACTTC
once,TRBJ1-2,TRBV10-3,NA,CAARGRSRDGYTF,TGTGCTGCACGAGGGCGTTCTAGGGATGGCTACACCTTC
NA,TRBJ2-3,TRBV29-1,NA,CSVVDRRSSTDTQYF,TGCAGCGTTGTTGACAGGCGATCTAGCACAGATACGCAGTATTTT
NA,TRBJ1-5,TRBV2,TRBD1,CASSEAQGAYQPQHF,TGTGCCAGCAGTGAAGCACAGGGGGCGTATCAGCCCCAGCATTTT
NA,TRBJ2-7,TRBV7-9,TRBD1,CASSASGQGLSYEQYF,TGTGCCAGCAGCGCTTCAGGACAGGGGCTCTCCTACGAGCAGTACTTC
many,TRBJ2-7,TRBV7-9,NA,CASSFRTYEQYF,TGTGCCAGCAGCTTTAGGACTTACGAGCAGTACTTC
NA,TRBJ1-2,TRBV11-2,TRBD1,CASSPGGHYGYTF,TGTGCCAGCAGCCCAGGGGGACACTATGGCTACACCTTC
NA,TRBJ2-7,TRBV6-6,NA,CASSKTGTYEQYF,TGTGCCAGCAGCAAGACAGGTACCTACGAGCAGTACTTC
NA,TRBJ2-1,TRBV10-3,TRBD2,CAISGSLAGLYNEQFF,TGTGCCATCAGTGGATCACTAGCGGGCCTCTACAATGAGCAGTTCTTC
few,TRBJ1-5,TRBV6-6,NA,CATLEGNQPQHF,TGTGCCACCTTGGAGGGAAATCAGCCCCAGCATTTT
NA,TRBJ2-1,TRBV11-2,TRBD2,CASSIGTSGNSHEQFF,TGTGCCAGCAGCATTGGGACTAGCGGGAACAGTCATGAGCAGTTCTTC
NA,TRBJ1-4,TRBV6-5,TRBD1,CASSLPQGQVEKLFF,TGTGCCAGCAGCCTCCCACAGGGACAGGTTGAAAAACTGTTTTTT
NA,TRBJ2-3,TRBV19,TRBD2,CASSIGTSGRVTDTQYF,TGTGCCAGTAGTATAGGGACTAGCGGGAGGGTCACAGATACGCAGTATTTT
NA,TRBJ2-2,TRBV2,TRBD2,CASRGLADTGELFF,TGTGCCAGCAGGGGACTAGCGGACACCGGGGAGCTGTTTTTT
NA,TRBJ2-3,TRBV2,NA,CASSEQWLADTQYF,TGTGCCAGCAGTGAGCAATGGCTAGCGGATACGCAGTATTTT
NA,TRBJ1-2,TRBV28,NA,CASLELNYGYTF,TGTGCCAGCCTTGAACTTAACTATGGCTACACCTTC
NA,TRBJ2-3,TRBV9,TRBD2,CASSPGLAESTDTQYF,TGTGCCAGCAGCCCCGGACTAGCCGAGAGCACAGATACGCAGTATTTT
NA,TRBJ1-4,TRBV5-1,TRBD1,CASSSGTGGREKLFF,TGCGCCAGCAGCTCAGGCACAGGGGGCAGGGAAAAACTGTTTTTT
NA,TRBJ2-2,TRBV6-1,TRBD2,CASSILAGGTGELFF,TGTGCCAGCAGTATTTTAGCGGGGGGCACCGGGGAGCTGTTTTTT
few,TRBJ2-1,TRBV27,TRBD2,CASSFGGRADEQFF,TGTGCCAGCAGTTTCGGCGGGAGGGCCGATGAGCAGTTCTTC
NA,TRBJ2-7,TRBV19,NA,CASSIARPAYEQYF,TGTGCCAGTAGTATTGCTAGGCCAGCCTACGAGCAGTACTTC
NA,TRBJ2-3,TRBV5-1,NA,CASSLEQGGYTDTQYF,TGCGCCAGCAGCTTGGAGCAGGGCGGATACACAGATACGCAGTATTTT
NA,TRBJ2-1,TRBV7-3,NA,CASAPAPRQEQFF,TGTGCCAGCGCCCCCGCCCCTCGACAAGAGCAGTTCTTC
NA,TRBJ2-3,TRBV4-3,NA,CASSQEYSTDTQYF,TGCGCCAGCAGCCAAGAATACTCCACAGATACGCAGTATTTT
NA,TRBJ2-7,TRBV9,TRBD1,CASSPTGGQGVHEQYF,TGTGCCAGCAGCCCCACTGGTGGACAGGGTGTGCACGAGCAGTACTTC
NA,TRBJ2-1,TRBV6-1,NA,CASSEAKGGRYYNEQFF,TGTGCCAGCAGTGAAGCGAAAGGAGGACGGTACTACAATGAGCAGTTCTTC
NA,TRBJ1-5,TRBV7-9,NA,CASSLSGGPQHF,TGTGCCAGCAGCTTATCTGGCGGGCCCCAGCATTTT
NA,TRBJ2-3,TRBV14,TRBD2,CASSHTGRLYGRTTDTQYF,TGTGCCAGCAGCCATACCGGGAGGTTATACGGACGCACGACAGATACGCAGTATTTT